This T cell receptor (beta chain) was captured by sequencing in a study of shared clonotypes between healthy human individuals (TCRdb year 2020). Looking at the study overall: Three men and a couple of women, aged 18 to 49 years, made up the cohort. Per donor, leukapheresis produced somewhere between about 0.9 and 9 billion PBMCs. To estimate repertoire size and how much clonotype sharing occurs between individuals, the study deeply sequenced the blood TCR repertoires of 4 to 6 healthy adults. To increase sequencing depth and limit assay-specific biases, different laboratories used diverse techniques to prepare libraries and sequence TCR repertoires. For each donor, CD4 naive and CD4 memory were each given three plates, CD8 naive was given two plates, and CD8 memory was given one plate. Broad study findings and their caveats: Because the study included only a small number of donors, the genetic and exposure-history diversity represented was limited. Compared with non-shared clonotypes, clonotypes shared by all four sorted-subset donors had higher generation probabilities. Even with the large sequencing depth, rarefaction of the sorted-subset datasets indicated that sequencing was incomplete. Across four donors, around 5% of naive CD4, roughly 3.4% of naive CD8, about 2% of memory CD4, and about 0.4% of memory CD8 clonotypes were shared. Pairwise subsampling indicated that sequencing depth was expected to affect the degree of clonotype sharing among donors. Only blood was sampled, and tissue TCR repertoires likely differ from those in blood. Estimated clonotype richness was generally larger for naive than for memory subsets.

From a lookup of the germline V gene (reference sequence), CDR1 and CDR2 are MNHEY and SMNVEV. The CDR3 sequence holds 16 residues, the cysteine and phenylalanine included. Of the read, only the CDR3 DNA is kept; its 48 bases are in frame from base 1. V and J are trimmed by 1 base and 3 bases, and the gene matches miss 7 bases of the junction. Donors were healthy HIV-negative adults with no recently reported acute infections or vaccinations. Every donor was a Caucasian adult living in Nashville, Tennessee, USA. CD4+ T cells were enriched by magnetic negative selection, after which naive cells were positively selected on CD45RA and the negative fraction was taken as the memory subset. Blood was obtained by leukapheresis, after which PBMCs were separated by Ficoll-Histopaque density gradient centrifugation and cryopreserved in liquid nitrogen vapor phase. Analytical flow cytometry was used to check the purity and quantity of each magnetically sorted T cell population. Each sorted fraction had its genomic DNA isolated and then quantified by UV absorbance on a Nanodrop 2000c.

Using the deep immunoSEQ assay, multiplex PCR amplified TCR CDR3 regions from genomic DNA. Genomic DNA extracted from each cell subset was distributed evenly over all wells of several immunoSEQ 96-well plates, and each plate served as one replicate. For sorted subsets, each replicate PCR was loaded with about 0.2 ug genomic DNA, equivalent to about 30,000 T cell genomes. Purified libraries were quantified with a Qubit 3.0 fluorometer, sized on a Bioanalyzer 2100, and re-quantified with the KAPA Library Quantification kit. A separate single-read 150-cycle Illumina NextSeq 550 flow cell was used to sequence each immunoSEQ 96-well plate. The paper's data handling went like this. The immunoSEQ output contained only junctional sequences without quality scores, so filtering could not match that applied to full-length reads. To assign V/J genes and CDR3, sequences were annotated against IMGT germline references using PyIR, a Python wrapper for IgBLAST v1.9. Reads with weak V/J assignments (E-value above 1e-6), missing CDR3, stop codons, out-of-frame junctions, or ambiguous translated residues were removed. A V3J clonotype was defined by an identical inferred V gene, J gene, and CDR3 amino acid sequence. Percentage overlap between repertoires was calculated by dividing the number of shared unique clonotypes by the size of the smaller repertoire. Three approaches were used to assess repertoire richness: RTK rarefaction, the Chao1 estimator, and Recon v2.1 estimates of unobserved clonotypes. For all TCRbeta clonotypes obtained by the gDNA method from a few donors, generation probabilities were computed with OLGA. TCRdb took over this immuneACCESS table, retaining in-frame rearrangements with V and J assigned. Such tables are incomplete; in checked studies, under half of the missing clones stem from an unresolved V gene, and the remainder is unexplained. That table supplies the V and J calls and clone size; D and trimming were determined from the DNA. This sample has millions of clones in its table, and 85% to 95% of those were observed once. Roughly 0.13% of the sample is held by the ten biggest clonotypes.

In regard to this clone: Its antigen is still unknown. No per-base quality is available; no much larger clone lies one base away.

This TCR was recovered from a man aged 18 to 29 in good health. The chain joins TRBV27 to TRBJ2-7; TRBD1 lines up with 9 middle nucleotides. Source material: naive CD4+ T cells sorted from blood. In light of the paper, this sample's cell subset or site label describes: CD45RA+ positively selected. CDR3 region: CASSLWGQGEYYEQYF. The sequence in DNA is TGTGCCAGCAGTTTATGGGGACAGGGAGAGTACTACGAGCAGTACTTC.